The 15 T cell receptor beta chains in this list originate from one sample, sequenced in a study of T-cell reconstitution after alpha-beta-depleted transplantation in children. Library preparation (for TCRbeta) was performed with unique molecular identifiers. TCRdb ran MiXCR on the PCR reads and lists one entry per CDR3 protein. The top ten clones hold about 4.3% of a sample with approximately 190,000 distinct CDR3 sequences, approximately 6% of them seen once. Sequenced material: PBMCs, taken before TCRalphabeta/CD19-depleted stem cell transplant. These receptors were collected from a girl in the first two years of life with combined immunodeficiency, due to receive a stem cell transplant.

This clonotype appeared many times. The chain links TRBV7-9 to TRBJ1-1, with 10 bases lining up with TRBD1. Germline V gene data show CDR1 as SEHNR and CDR2 as FQNEAQ (reference sequence). This CDR3 is 15 amino acids long. After removal of 5 bases from V and 0 bases from J, the junction contained 3 bases not matched to a gene. The CDR3 here is CASSPGQGMNTEAFF. The CDR3 region has the DNA TGTGCCAGCAGCCCGGGACAGGGGATGAACACTGAAGCTTTCTTT. Drawing the rest from reference TRBV7-9 and TRBJ1-1, the complete variable domain is DTGVSQNPRHKITKRGQNVTFRCDPISEHNRLYWYRQTLGQGPEFLTYFQNEAQLEKSRLLSDRFSAERPKGSFSTLEIQRTEQGDSAMYLCASSPGQGMNTEAFFGQGTRLTVV.

In this sample, this clonotype turned up many times. The J gene is TRBJ2-5, the V gene TRBV28; no clear D gene. This CDR3 is built from 13 residues. Per germline, CDR1 MDHEN and CDR2 SYDVKM. Trimming took 5 bases from V and 4 from J, leaving 11 bases between them. The CDR3 DNA is TGTGCCAGCAGTACCACATGGCGAGAGACCCAGTACTTC. It is translated as CASSTTWRETQYF.

This clonotype was observed at least ten times. CDR3 nucleotide sequence: TGTGCCAGCAGGATTAGGCCTGAGCAGTTCTTC. Protein: CASRIRPEQFF. The chain couples TRBV5-8 to TRBJ2-1, with D unclear. From germline, CDR1 is SGHTS and CDR2 YDEGEE. This CDR3 has 11 residues. V lost 5 bases and J lost 9, with 9 bases in between.

This clonotype was observed at least ten times. The V gene is TRBV7-9, the J gene TRBJ2-1; D is undetermined. CDR1 SEHNR and CDR2 FQNEAQ come from the germline V gene (reference sequence). The CDR3 is made up of 15 amino acids. Trimming shortened V by 2 bases and J by 0 bases, and 8 bases separated the two germline ends. CDR3 region: CASSLPRISYNEQFF. DNA of the CDR3: TGTGCCAGCAGCTTACCGCGGATCTCCTACAATGAGCAGTTCTTC.

This clonotype has just a few counts. The V call is TRBV29-1, the J call TRBJ2-7; 8 bases align to TRBD2. The CDR3 has 17 residues. Per germline, CDR1 SQVTM and CDR2 ANQGSEA. The J segment lost 9 bases and the V segment lost 6 bases, leaving 25 bases of the junction unmatched. The CDR3 DNA reads TGCAGCGTCTTTGGGACGGCCTTGGCGGGAGGCCCTCTCGGGCAGTACTTC. As protein: CSVFGTALAGGPLGQYF.

For this clonotype: A single base separates this from a much larger clone, so it may be a read error. This CDR3 is missing its conserved last phenylalanine or tryptophan, likely due to a read error. J is TRBJ1-1 and V is TRBV7-9; D uncertain. This CDR3 spans 11 amino acids. Germline V gene data show CDR1 as SEHNR and CDR2 as FQNEAQ (reference sequence). Trimming removed 7 bases at V and 8 bases at J, with 11 bases between. CDR3 coding DNA: TGTGCCAGCACGGGTCCGGCGGAAGCTTTCTAT. It specifies CASTGPAEAFY.

Details on this clonotype: A much more abundant neighbour one base away suggests this may be a read error. The CDR3 reads CATALRDTANEQYF. In nucleotides, the CDR3 is TGTGCCACAGCCCTCCGGGACACGGCTAACGAGCAGTACTTC. The J gene is TRBJ2-7, the V gene TRBV6-2 or TRBV6-3, with a weak D call TRBD1 (6 bases). In germline, CDR1 is MNHEY, CDR2 SVGEGT. The CDR3 consists of 14 residues. Trimming removed 10 bases at V and 5 bases at J, with 21 bases between.

This clonotype appeared many times. J is TRBJ2-7 and V is TRBV6-5; 7 nucleotides align to TRBD1. V was clipped by 1 base and J by 5 bases; unmatched bases: 8. Germline CDR1 MNHEY, CDR2 SVGAGI. This CDR3 has 15 amino acids. In DNA, the CDR3 is TGTGCCAGCAGTTACTACAGGGGAGAGAAAAACGAGCAGTACTTC. Translated: CASSYYRGEKNEQYF.

There are many counts of this clonotype. The chain links TRBV7-2 to TRBJ2-7; TRBD1 matches 7 bases. Germline CDR1 SGHTA, CDR2 FQGNSA. CDR3 length: 14 residues. Trimming cost V 4 bases and J 3 bases; bases outside gene matches: 6. The CDR3: CASSSRDSSYEQYF. In nucleotides, the CDR3 is TGTGCCAGCAGCTCCAGGGACAGTAGCTACGAGCAGTACTTC.

The rearrangement links TRBV3-1 to TRBJ1-1; D is ambiguous. This CDR3 is 14 amino acids long. Trimming cost V 2 bases and J 1 base, with 8 bases left between them. Germline CDR1 and CDR2: LGHDT and YNNKEL (reference sequence). Here the CDR3 DNA reads TGTGCCAGCAGCCAAATATTGTGGAACACTGAAGCTTTCTTT. Its translation is CASSQILWNTEAFF.

This clonotype was counted a single time. A read error may be the cause here, since a much bigger clone is one base away. This chain links TRBV20-1 with TRBJ1-6; maybe TRBD1 (5 bases). This CDR3 is 13 amino acids long. Germline V CDR1 and CDR2: DFQATT, SNEGSKA (reference sequence). In DNA form, the CDR3 reads TGCAGTGCTCTTCCGGGGGGATACGGTCCCCCCCACTTT. Amino acids: CSALPGGYGPPHF.

In this sample, this clonotype turned up many times. The chain links TRBV29-1 to TRBJ2-1, with a tentative D call TRBD2 (6 bases). The V end lost 1 base, the J end lost 0 bases, and 13 bases lay between the germline ends. The CDR3 extends over 16 amino acids. Germline CDR1 and CDR2: SQVTM and ANQGSEA. The CDR3 spells CSVEGGDSSSYNEQFF. CDR3 bases: TGCAGCGTTGAAGGAGGGGACTCCAGCTCCTACAATGAGCAGTTCTTC.

This clonotype was recorded many times. The chain couples TRBV29-1 to TRBJ2-7, with a tentative D call TRBD1 (6 bases). V lost 5 bases and J lost 0, with 11 bases in between. Germline V CDR1 and CDR2: SQVTM, ANQGSEA. CDR3 length equals 13 residues. CDR3 sequence: CSVYRDNSYEQYF. In DNA, the CDR3 is TGCAGCGTTTATAGGGACAACTCCTACGAGCAGTACTTC.

This clonotype was counted at least ten times. The chain carries TRBV20-1 and TRBJ2-5; D is unresolved. The CDR3 contains 11 residues. Trimming shortened V by 0 bases and J by 5 bases, and 4 bases separated the two germline ends. Germline V gene lookup returns CDR1 DFQATT and CDR2 SNEGSKA (reference sequence). The CDR3 nucleotides are TGCAGTGCTAGAGATCCGGAGACCCAGTACTTC. It translates to CSARDPETQYF.

This clonotype was observed many times. The chain uses TRBV5-1 and TRBJ2-5; TRBD1 agrees at 8 bases. After removal of 0 bases from V and 5 bases from J, the junction contained 9 bases not matched to a gene. Per the germline V gene, CDR1 is SGHRS and CDR2 is YFSETQ. The CDR3 runs to 16 residues. The CDR3 region has the DNA TGCGCCAGCAGCTTGGAGAGGACAGGGACGCATGAGACCCAGTACTTC. Amino acid sequence: CASSLERTGTHETQYF.